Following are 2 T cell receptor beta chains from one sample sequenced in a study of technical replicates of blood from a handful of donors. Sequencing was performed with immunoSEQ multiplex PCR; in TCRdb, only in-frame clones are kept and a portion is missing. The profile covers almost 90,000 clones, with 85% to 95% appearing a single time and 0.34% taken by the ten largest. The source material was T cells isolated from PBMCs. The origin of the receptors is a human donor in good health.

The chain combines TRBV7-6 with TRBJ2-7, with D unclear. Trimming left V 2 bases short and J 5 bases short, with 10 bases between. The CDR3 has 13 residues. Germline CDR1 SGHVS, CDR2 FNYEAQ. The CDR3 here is CASSLLSADEQYF. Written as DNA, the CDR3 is TGTGCCAGCAGCTTATTGAGTGCGGACGAGCAGTACTTC.

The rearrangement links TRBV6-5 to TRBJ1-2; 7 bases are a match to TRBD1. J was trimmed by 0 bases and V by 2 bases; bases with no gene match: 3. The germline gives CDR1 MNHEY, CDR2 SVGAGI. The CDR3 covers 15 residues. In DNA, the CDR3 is TGTGCCAGCAGTTACGGGGGACAGTCTAACTATGGCTACACCTTC. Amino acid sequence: CASSYGGQSNYGYTF.